One sample yielded the 30 T cell receptor beta chains listed below, sequenced in a study of CD4 T cells in relation to SARS-CoV-2 and coronaviruses. Their recognized antigens are unknown. The unexposed donors gave CD4+ T cells in about 2011-2019, prior to COVID-19. CD4+ T cells were isolated from the cells after around 10 days of culture. TCRdb keeps only in-frame clones here, not all; method: immunoSEQ multiplex PCR. This sample has some 23,000 clones, with about three quarters found just once. The specimen sequenced was CD4+ T cells from PBMCs, cultured in vitro. These receptors came from a human donor in good health.

The V and J genes are TRBV11-2 and TRBJ2-2; no firm D call. Germline-derived CDR1 and CDR2 are SGHAT and FQNNGV. This CDR3 has 12 residues. The V end lost 5 bases, the J end lost 6 bases, and 7 bases lay between the germline ends. The CDR3 loop is CASSRSPGELFF. The CDR3 nucleotides are TGTGCCAGCAGCCGGAGCCCCGGGGAGCTGTTTTTT.

This chain connects TRBV5-1 to TRBJ2-7; 10 nucleotides line up with TRBD2. The V and J ends lost 4 bases and 5 bases, in that order; junction bases with no gene match: 9. From germline, CDR1 is SGHRS and CDR2 YFSETQ. The CDR3 extends over 15 amino acids. The chain's CDR3 is CASSPRLAGRDEQYF. In nucleotides, the CDR3 is TGCGCCAGCAGCCCAAGACTAGCGGGCCGGGACGAGCAGTACTTC. Looking up the rest from reference TRBV5-1 and TRBJ2-7 gives the full variable domain: KAGVTQTPRYLIKTRGQQVTLSCSPISGHRSVSWYQQTPGQGLQFLFEYFSETQRNKGNFPGRFSGRQFSNSRSEMNVSTLELGDSALYLCASSPRLAGRDEQYFGPGTRLTVT.

This clone was seen only a few times. The V gene is TRBV7-2, the J gene TRBJ2-1; 9 bases line up with TRBD1. The CDR3 extends over 15 amino acids. CDR1 is SGHTA, CDR2 FQGNSA, per germline. Trimming removed 4 bases from V and 4 bases from J; junction bases left unmatched: 5. CDR3 loop: CASSSQTGGYNEQFF. The CDR3, as DNA: TGTGCCAGCAGCTCCCAGACAGGGGGATACAATGAGCAGTTCTTC.

The chain links TRBV12-3 or TRBV12-4 to TRBJ1-1; D call uncertain. The germline V and J ends were trimmed by 3 bases and 1 base, with 6 bases remaining between them. This CDR3 has 13 residues. The CDR3 DNA reads as TGTGCCAGCAGTTTCTCTGCGAACACTGAAGCTTTCTTT. It encodes CASSFSANTEAFF.

This CDR3 is CASSEEGFGFQYF. The CDR3 bases are TGTGCCAGCAGTGAAGAGGGTTTCGGATTTCAGTACTTC. This rearrangement joins TRBV6-1 to TRBJ2-4, with unresolved D. The length of the CDR3 is 13 residues. Germline CDR1 is MNHNS and CDR2 is SASEGT. V lost 1 base, J lost 11 bases, and 12 bases lay in between.

This sequence joins TRBV7-2 and TRBJ1-5; 8 bases fit TRBD1. The V and J ends lost 4 bases and 4 bases, in that order; junction bases with no gene match: 6. This CDR3 is 15 amino acids long. CDR1 is SGHTA and CDR2 is FQGNSA in the germline V gene. For the CDR3, the DNA is TGTGCCAGCAGCTCAGGACAGGGTAGGAATCAGCCCCAGCATTTT. Translating gives CASSSGQGRNQPQHF.

This clone was observed a handful of times. The V call is TRBV6-5, the J call TRBJ1-3, with D unclear. The CDR3 sequence is 13 residues long. Germline CDR1 is MNHEY and CDR2 is SVGAGI. Trimming removed 6 bases at V and 4 bases at J, with 10 bases between. The CDR3 coding sequence is TGTGCCAGCAGCCGAACAAGAGGAAACACCATATATTTT. It is translated as CASSRTRGNTIYF.

The genes are TRBV7-2 and TRBJ2-5; weak D call: TRBD2 (6 bases). CDR1 and CDR2 from the germline V gene are SGHTA and FQGNSA. The ends were cut back, 4 bases at V and 1 base at J, with 13 bases in the middle. The CDR3 consists of 15 residues. The CDR3 sequence is CASSSPGSGQETQYF. The CDR3 DNA follows: TGTGCCAGCAGCTCCCCGGGTAGCGGCCAAGAGACCCAGTACTTC.

V gene TRBV30 combines with J gene TRBJ1-5, with D perhaps matching TRBD1 (5 bases). The germline V gene has CDR1 GTSNPN and CDR2 SVGIG (reference sequence). The CDR3 has 14 amino acids. The V end was cut by 3 bases, the J end by 5 bases, with 14 bases between. DNA of the CDR3: TGTGCCTGGAGCCCGCTTGGGGGTTATCAGCCCCAGCATTTT. Protein sequence: CAWSPLGGYQPQHF. The full variable domain, with the rest looked up from reference TRBV30 and TRBJ1-5, is SQTIHQWPATLVQPVGSPLSLECTVEGTSNPNLYWYRQAAGRGLQLLFYSVGIGQISSEVPQNLSASRPQDRQFILSSKKLLLSDSGFYLCAWSPLGGYQPQHFGDGTRLSIL.

In its sample, this clone was seen once. This chain uses TRBV11-2 with TRBJ2-7; possible D gene TRBD1, 5 bases. The CDR3 has 14 residues. Germline V gene sequence: CDR1 SGHAT, CDR2 FQNNGV. V was trimmed by 0 bases and J by 2 bases, leaving 8 bases between them. The DNA of the CDR3 is TGTGCCAGCAGCTTAGAGTGGGGCACCTACGAGCAGTACTTC. Protein sequence: CASSLEWGTYEQYF.

This clone was detected only once. The chain has TRBV5-1 and TRBJ2-5, with TRBD2 as a possible D gene (6 bases). CDR3 length: 13 residues. Trimming took 2 bases from V and 5 from J, leaving 10 bases between them. Germline CDR1 is SGHRS and CDR2 is YFSETQ. CDR3 DNA sequence: TGCGCCAGCAGCTTTGGGGGAGGCGAGACCCAGTACTTC. Its translation is CASSFGGGETQYF.

This chain joins TRBV7-8 and TRBJ1-6, with no clear D. In germline, CDR1 is SGHVS, CDR2 FQNEAQ. This CDR3 region has 12 residues. V was pared by 5 bases and J by 14 bases, with 13 bases between. CDR3 region: CASSPGFRTLHF. The CDR3 DNA reads as TGTGCCAGCAGCCCTGGATTTCGAACCCTCCACTTT.

This clone appeared once. The genes are TRBV7-9 and TRBJ1-4; TRBD1 agrees at 12 bases. Germline CDR1 is SEHNR and CDR2 is FQNEAQ (reference sequence). This CDR3 region has 15 residues. Trimming removed 5 bases from V and 8 bases from J; junction bases left unmatched: 6. The CDR3 protein is CASSEGQGAGEKLFF. As DNA, the CDR3 is TGTGCCAGCAGCGAGGGACAGGGGGCCGGGGAAAAACTGTTTTTT.

The V and J genes are TRBV6-5 and TRBJ2-2; the D gene is possibly TRBD1 (8 bases). The CDR3 is 15 residues long. Germline loops: CDR1 MNHEY, CDR2 SVGAGI. The V end lost 7 bases, the J end lost 4 bases, and 16 bases lay between the germline ends. The CDR3 sequence: CASNPTGGGTGELFF. In DNA form, the CDR3 reads TGTGCCAGCAATCCCACAGGGGGGGGCACCGGGGAGCTGTTTTTT.

The V and J genes are TRBV9 and TRBJ2-7; D is perhaps TRBD1 or TRBD2 (5 bases each). Between the trimmed V and J ends, which lost 0 bases and 0 bases, there was a span of 13 bases. CDR3 length: 16 amino acids. The germline V gene encodes CDR1 SGDLS and CDR2 YYNGEE. This CDR3 reads CASSVGLGRDSYEQYF. The CDR3 DNA reads TGTGCCAGCAGCGTAGGGTTGGGACGGGACTCCTACGAGCAGTACTTC.

The chain employs TRBV7-9 and TRBJ2-7, with 9 bases lining up with TRBD2. Germline CDR1 reads SEHNR; CDR2 reads FQNEAQ (reference sequence). V shed 1 base, J shed 5 bases, and the junction held 12 bases outside the gene matches. The CDR3 runs 17 residues. CDR3 in DNA: TGTGCCAGCAGCTTAGGACTAGCGGAGCTCAGTGGGGACGAGCAGTACTTC. As protein: CASSLGLAELSGDEQYF.

This rearrangement joins TRBV4-3 to TRBJ2-7; D perhaps matches TRBD1 (6 bases). V was shortened by 8 bases and J by 5 bases, with 25 bases between the two germline ends. Germline values: CDR1 LGHNA, CDR2 YSLEER. There are 16 residues in the CDR3. The CDR3 DNA sequence: TGCGCCAGCGGAGGATCAGGGGCTAACACCGCGGACGAGCAGTACTTC. Its protein is CASGGSGANTADEQYF.

This clone was detected only a few times. This CDR3 is CASSASGGWNTEAFF. DNA for the CDR3: TGTGCCAGCAGTGCCTCAGGGGGCTGGAACACTGAAGCTTTCTTT. The rearrangement joins TRBV2 to TRBJ1-1; 8 nucleotides agree with TRBD1. After removal of 4 bases from V and 1 base from J, the junction contained 5 bases not matched to a gene. This CDR3 contains 15 residues. Germline V gene data show CDR1 as SNHLY and CDR2 as FYNNEI.

This clone was observed once. The rearrangement uses TRBV6-1 and TRBJ1-2, with 7 bases lining up with TRBD1. The CDR3 length is 15 residues. Unmatched junction bases numbered 5, after V lost 1 base and J lost 3 bases. Germline V gives CDR1 MNHNS, CDR2 SASEGT. The CDR3 DNA sequence: TGTGCCAGCAGTGAAGTGCTAGACAGGGACTATGGCTACACCTTC. Protein: CASSEVLDRDYGYTF.

This clone showed up just once. The genes are TRBV11-3 and TRBJ1-1; TRBD1 aligns across 8 bases. CDR3 length: 14 residues. The V and J ends lost 4 bases and 1 base, in that order; junction bases with no gene match: 2. The germline gives CDR1 SGHNT, CDR2 YENEEA. CDR3: CASSYGTGNTEAFF. The CDR3 DNA reads as TGTGCCAGCAGCTATGGGACAGGGAACACTGAAGCTTTCTTT.

This clone has just a few counts. Germline and junction disagree at one end, which may indicate a read error. This chain links TRBV4-3 with TRBJ2-1; 10 nucleotides match TRBD2. This CDR3 comprises 16 residues. Germline V gene sequence: CDR1 LGHNA, CDR2 YSLEER. For the CDR3, the DNA is TGCGCCAGCAGCCGCACCTTAGCGGGGGGCTACACTGAGCAGTTCTTC. The encoded protein is CASSRTLAGGYTEQFF.

This clone was observed a handful of times. The rearrangement links TRBV18 to TRBJ2-3; a possible D gene is TRBD2 (7 bases). The germline V gene encodes CDR1 KGHSH and CDR2 LQKENI. This CDR3 contains 15 residues. V was trimmed by 2 bases and J by 6 bases, leaving 15 bases between them. In DNA, the CDR3 is TGTGCCAGCTCACCATTGGCTGGGGGGGCGGATACGCAGTATTTT. This codes for CASSPLAGGADTQYF.

The gene calls are TRBV5-5 and TRBJ1-2; 8 bases align to TRBD1. The CDR3 runs 13 residues. Germline V gene sequence: CDR1 SGHKS, CDR2 YYEKEE (reference sequence). Trimming at V came to 1 base and at J to 7 bases, leaving 3 bases not matched to a gene. CDR3 region: CASSLTGGGGYTF. Here the CDR3 DNA reads TGTGCCAGCAGCTTGACAGGGGGTGGTGGCTACACCTTC. Supplemented by reference TRBV5-5 and TRBJ1-2, the full variable domain reads DAGVTQSPTHLIKTRGQQVTLRCSPISGHKSVSWYQQVLGQGPQFIFQYYEKEERGRGNFPDRFSARQFPNYSSELNVNALLLGDSALYLCASSLTGGGGYTFGSGTRLTVV.

This chain connects TRBV7-3 to TRBJ2-1; no definite D call. The CDR3 runs to 14 residues. V lost 6 bases, J lost 8 bases, and 17 bases lay in between. The germline CDR1 and CDR2 sequences are SGHTA and FQGTGA. The chain's CDR3 is CASSLQLASDEQFF. The CDR3, as DNA: TGTGCCAGCAGTCTACAACTGGCGAGCGATGAGCAGTTCTTC.

This clone was seen a few times. The rearrangement uses TRBV2 and TRBJ1-1; a possible D gene is TRBD1 (5 bases). Germline CDR1 reads SNHLY; CDR2 reads FYNNEI. With 3 bases removed from V and 4 bases from J, the gap between germline ends came to 15 bases. This CDR3 is 15 amino acids long. CDR3 in DNA: TGTGCCAGCAGTGAGCGGGGCGGCAGGATCACTGAAGCTTTCTTT. Translated, it gives CASSERGGRITEAFF.

The chain employs TRBV5-1 and TRBJ1-3; TRBD1 is a possible D gene (5 bases). Between the trimmed V and J ends, which lost 0 bases and 2 bases, there was a span of 15 bases. The CDR3 extends over 17 amino acids. CDR1 is SGHRS, CDR2 YFSETQ, per germline. The CDR3 is CASSLDGPLQAGNTIYF. The DNA of the CDR3 is TGCGCCAGCAGCTTGGACGGCCCGCTACAGGCTGGAAACACCATATATTTT. Full variable domain (rest looked up from reference TRBV5-1 and TRBJ1-3): KAGVTQTPRYLIKTRGQQVTLSCSPISGHRSVSWYQQTPGQGLQFLFEYFSETQRNKGNFPGRFSGRQFSNSRSEMNVSTLELGDSALYLCASSLDGPLQAGNTIYFGEGSWLTVV.

V gene TRBV4-3 combines with J gene TRBJ2-2; 8 bases fit TRBD2. The CDR3 contains 16 residues. Germline V lookup: CDR1 LGHNA, CDR2 YSLEER. V shed 1 base and J 7 bases; nucleotides not matched to a gene: 8. CDR3 sequence reads: CASSQGTGGAGGELFF. CDR3 nucleotide sequence: TGCGCCAGCAGCCAAGGGACGGGGGGGGCGGGCGGGGAGCTGTTTTTT.

The rearrangement links TRBV11-2 to TRBJ2-7; D remains unclear. Trimming removed 5 bases from V and 3 bases from J, with 20 bases in between. This CDR3 spans 16 amino acids. Germline V gene sequence: CDR1 SGHAT, CDR2 FQNNGV. The CDR3 loop is CASSRTPRAEFYEQYF. The CDR3 nucleotides read TGTGCCAGCAGCAGGACCCCCCGGGCCGAATTCTACGAGCAGTACTTC.

The chain recombines TRBV28 with TRBJ2-5; weak D call: TRBD2 (5 bases). The CDR3 has 16 amino acids. Trimming took off 6 bases at V and 2 bases at J, with 19 bases between the two ends. Germline CDR1 MDHEN, CDR2 SYDVKM. For the CDR3, the DNA is TGTGCCAGCAGCCCACTCGGTAGCGCACGGCAAGAGACCCAGTACTTC. Protein product: CASSPLGSARQETQYF.

This clone has more than one count but fewer than ten. The chain is built from TRBV4-2 and TRBJ1-4, with D tentatively TRBD1 (5 bases). The CDR3 covers 15 residues. The V gene's germline CDR1 is LGHNA and CDR2 YNFKEQ. V was trimmed by 5 bases and J by 6 bases, leaving 16 bases between them. The CDR3 DNA follows: TGTGCCAGCAGCTCACAGGCAGCGGCGGATGAAAAACTGTTTTTT. Its protein is CASSSQAAADEKLFF.